The entry below describes one T cell receptor (beta chain). These data come from a study of control samples from healthy donors and cancer patients. Germline V gene lookup returns CDR1 WSHSY and CDR2 SAAADI. The J segment lost 1 base and the V segment lost 7 bases, leaving 2 bases of the junction unmatched. CDR3 length: 14 amino acids. Repertoires were generated with immunoSEQ multiplex PCR, while TCRdb's copy carries only in-frame clones and drops some. There are around 140,000 clones in the sample; 80% to 95% occur only once, and 5.5% to 7% lies in the top ten. V gene TRBV10-2 combines with J gene TRBJ2-3; 10 nucleotides agree with TRBD2. This receptor was identified in a man aged 18 to 30 in good health. Source material: blood. CDR3 DNA: TGCGCCAGCAAGCTAGCGGGGGGCACAGATACGCAGTATTTT. This gives the protein CASKLAGGTDTQYF.